This T cell receptor beta chain was captured in a study of blood T cell repertoires in COVID-19. Study summary: Samples representing acute and convalescent COVID-19 were sourced from the United States, Italy and Spain.

With 2 bases removed from V and 6 bases from J, the gap between germline ends came to 17 bases. Germline CDR1 and CDR2: SGHTA and FQGNSA. The CDR3 length is 15 residues. Per the authors' pipeline: Reference gene primer amplification gave nucleated cell count estimates. Data came from immunoSEQ multiplex PCR; TCRdb stores just in-frame clones and leaves some out. The D gene and trimming were derived from the DNA, and the V and J assignments and clone size from that table. The sample records approximately 210,000 clones, around 84% being singletons. Each participant's cohort was designated according to participant-reported clinical history.

The clonotype originates from a man younger than 45 with acute COVID-19. The sample taken for sequencing was PBMCs or T cells enriched from blood (not recorded which). The chain couples TRBV7-2 to TRBJ2-7; a possible D gene is TRBD2 (6 bases). CDR3 DNA sequence: TGTGCCAGCAGCTTACGTGGGCGGGGTGCAGCCGAGCAGTACTTC. Protein: CASSLRGRGAAEQYF.